These 23 T cell receptor beta chains were all obtained from the same sample, sequenced in a study of T cell responses to AZD1222 COVID-19 vaccine. Sequencing was performed with immunoSEQ multiplex PCR; in TCRdb, only in-frame clones are kept and a portion is missing. The sample has about 90,000 clones; just over 85% are singletons. The specimen was peripheral blood, collected on day 0 of AZD1222 vaccination. The receptors stem from an adult in good health.

J is TRBJ2-3 and V is TRBV4-2, with D tentatively TRBD1 (6 bases). Germline-derived CDR1 and CDR2 are LGHNA and YNFKEQ. V lost 5 bases, J lost 1 base, and 13 bases lay in between. The CDR3 consists of 15 residues. The CDR3 nucleotides are TGTGCCAGCAGCGCACAGGGACGGGGCACAGATACGCAGTATTTT. It codes for CASSAQGRGTDTQYF.

The chain links TRBV7-9 to TRBJ1-6; 8 positions agree with TRBD1. After removal of 4 bases from V and 7 bases from J, the junction contained 3 bases not matched to a gene. This CDR3 region has 14 residues. Per the germline V gene, CDR1 is SEHNR and CDR2 is FQNEAQ (reference sequence). The CDR3: CASSWTGSNSPLHF. DNA of the CDR3: TGTGCCAGCAGCTGGACAGGGTCAAATTCACCCCTCCACTTT.

This chain joins TRBV7-3 and TRBJ2-7; D is perhaps TRBD1 or TRBD2 (5 bases each). V was trimmed by 4 bases and J by 3 bases, leaving 13 bases between them. Germline V CDR1 and CDR2: SGHTA, FQGTGA. The CDR3 length is 14 residues. The chain's CDR3 is CASSSNSGSYEQYF. The CDR3 DNA reads as TGTGCCAGCAGCTCCAATTCAGGGAGCTACGAGCAGTACTTC.

The chain is built from TRBV12-3 or TRBV12-4 and TRBJ1-4, with D uncertain. V was cut by 6 bases and J by 10 bases, with 12 bases left in between. This CDR3 comprises 12 residues. CDR3 coding DNA: TGTGCCAGCAGCCAAGACGGGCGAAAACTGTTTTTT. It is translated as CASSQDGRKLFF.

The chain recombines TRBV6-6 with TRBJ2-1; the D call may be TRBD1 or TRBD2 (6 bases each). The CDR3 length is 12 residues. V lost 6 bases to trimming and J lost 10 bases, with 13 bases between them. Germline V gene sequence: CDR1 MNHNY, CDR2 SVGAGI (reference sequence). The CDR3 loop reads CASSKGGEEQFF. CDR3 DNA: TGTGCCAGCAGCAAGGGGGGCGAAGAGCAGTTCTTC.

The chain couples TRBV6-2 or TRBV6-3 to TRBJ1-6; no definite D call. The CDR3 totals 16 residues. Germline CDR1 and CDR2: MNHEY and SVGEGT. V lost 0 bases and J 7 bases, leaving 13 bases between the germline ends. DNA for the CDR3: TGTGCCAGCAGTTACTCTGGAACCTATGGCAATTCACCCCTCCACTTT. Translated: CASSYSGTYGNSPLHF.

This sequence joins TRBV27 and TRBJ2-2; D unclear. This CDR3 spans 14 amino acids. V was pared by 7 bases and J by 10 bases, with 19 bases between. Germline CDR1 is MNHEY and CDR2 is SMNVEV (reference sequence). The CDR3 bases are TGTGCCAGCAATTTCGGGCCGTCTTCGTCGGAGCTGTTTTTT. Translated: CASNFGPSSSELFF.

The rearrangement joins TRBV9 to TRBJ1-2, with unresolved D. From germline, CDR1 is SGDLS and CDR2 YYNGEE. V gave up 0 bases and J gave up 4 bases, with 16 bases separating them. CDR3 size: 16 residues. CDR3 nucleotide sequence: TGTGCCAGCAGCGTAGACCCCAAGGACGGTACCTATGGCTACACCTTC. Encoded protein: CASSVDPKDGTYGYTF.

The chain combines TRBV7-2 with TRBJ2-7; D is uncertain. Trimming cost V 3 bases and J 0 bases, with 15 bases left between them. This CDR3 spans 16 amino acids. Germline V gives CDR1 SGHTA, CDR2 FQGNSA. As DNA, the CDR3 is TGTGCCAGCAGCTTTGGGTGGGGTGGGTACTCCTACGAGCAGTACTTC. Translation gives CASSFGWGGYSYEQYF.

The chain uses TRBV27 and TRBJ2-5, with D perhaps TRBD1 (6 bases). Trimming pared 7 bases from V and 4 bases from J, leaving 13 bases between. The CDR3 spans 13 residues. CDR1 and CDR2 from the germline V gene are MNHEY and SMNVEV (reference sequence). The CDR3 DNA sequence: TGTGCCAGCACTTCCGGCAGGGGAGAGACCCAGTACTTC. This encodes CASTSGRGETQYF.

The gene calls are TRBV5-1 and TRBJ1-2, with 10 bases fitting TRBD1. The ends lost 4 bases at V and 6 bases at J; junction bases unmatched: 9. The V gene's germline CDR1 is SGHRS and CDR2 YFSETQ. The CDR3 extends over 15 amino acids. The CDR3 sequence: CASSVGTGEGNGYTF. CDR3 nucleotide sequence: TGCGCCAGCAGCGTCGGGACAGGGGAGGGAAATGGCTACACCTTC.

This clone showed up just once. This chain joins TRBV6-5 and TRBJ2-7, with TRBD2 matching over 7 bases. CDR3 size: 15 residues. Germline V gives CDR1 MNHEY, CDR2 SVGAGI. The V segment lost 0 bases and the J segment 0 bases; nucleotides outside the gene matches: 2. The CDR3 sequence: CASSYSGGSSYEQYF. CDR3 sequence (DNA): TGTGCCAGCAGTTACTCGGGCGGGAGCTCCTACGAGCAGTACTTC.

This chain joins TRBV7-5 and TRBJ2-4; the tabulated D call, TRBD1, remains unverified against the DNA. TRBV7-5 is flagged as a pseudogene. CDR3 length equals 13 residues. This CDR3 reads CVRRRGTGNIQYF. CDR3 DNA sequence: TGTGTCCGCCGCAGGGGGACGGGAAACATTCAGTACTTC.

The chain uses TRBV12-5 and TRBJ2-5, with D unclear. Looked up from germline, CDR1 is LGHNT and CDR2 is FRNRAP. CDR3 length: 13 residues. V was cut by 2 bases and J by 4 bases, with 8 bases left in between. CDR3 coding DNA: TGTGCTAGTGGTTTGATCGAGGCAGAGACCCAGTACTTC. Protein product: CASGLIEAETQYF.

This chain joins TRBV3-1 (or the pseudogene TRBV3-2) and TRBJ1-1, with a weak D call TRBD1 (6 bases). Per the germline V gene, CDR1 is LGHDT and CDR2 is YNNKEL (reference sequence). This CDR3 spans 14 amino acids. The V and J ends lost 4 bases and 1 base respectively, with 10 bases between them. The CDR3, as DNA: TGTGCCAGCAGCCTAGCGGACAGGAACACTGAAGCTTTCTTT. Translation: CASSLADRNTEAFF.

This chain uses TRBV7-3 with TRBJ1-1; TRBD1 matches 7 bases. J lost 4 bases, V lost 3 bases, and 2 bases had no gene match. This CDR3 contains 13 residues. Germline V lookup: CDR1 SGHTA, CDR2 FQGTGA. CDR3 protein: CASSLTGSTEAFF. In nucleotides, the CDR3 is TGTGCCAGCAGCTTGACAGGGTCCACTGAAGCTTTCTTT. Complete variable domain (other parts from reference TRBV7-3 and TRBJ1-1): GAGVSQTPSNKVTEKGKYVELRCDPISGHTALYWYRQSLGQGPEFLIYFQGTGAADDSGLPNDRFFAVRPEGSVSTLKIQRTERGDSAVYLCASSLTGSTEAFFGQGTRLTVV.

V gene TRBV21-1 combines with J gene TRBJ2-7; the table gives TRBD1 as D, unverified against the DNA. TRBV21-1 is a pseudogene locus. This CDR3 is built from 11 residues. The CDR3 bases are TGTGCCAGCAGCAATGGGCACGAGCAGTACTTC. Its translation is CASSNGHEQYF.

V gene TRBV28 combines with J gene TRBJ2-2, with 10 nucleotides matching TRBD2. The length of the CDR3 is 15 residues. J gave up 6 bases and V 2 bases, and 3 bases lay outside the gene matches. Germline V gives CDR1 MDHEN, CDR2 SYDVKM. CDR3 sequence reads: CASSLLAGVSGELFF. The CDR3 nucleotides read TGTGCCAGCAGTTTACTAGCGGGAGTATCCGGGGAGCTGTTTTTT.

The chain employs TRBV7-7 and TRBJ1-4; 10 bases map to TRBD1. In germline, CDR1 is SSHAT, CDR2 FNYEAQ (reference sequence). The CDR3 runs 14 residues. V trimming: 5 bases; J trimming: 7 bases; junction bases outside the gene matches: 4. The CDR3 DNA reads TGTGCCAGCAGCGTAGGGACAGGGGTTGAAAAACTGTTTTTT. This sequence encodes CASSVGTGVEKLFF.

Only a few counts were recorded for this clone. The rearrangement joins TRBV19 to TRBJ2-3, with D perhaps matching TRBD1 (5 bases). Germline assignment: CDR1 LNHDA and CDR2 SQIVND (reference sequence). The CDR3 is 14 residues long. Trimming took off 1 base at V and 6 bases at J, with 11 bases between the two ends. The CDR3 nucleotides are TGTGCCAGTAGTATAGGGGCAGGGATGGATACGCAGTATTTT. Encoded protein: CASSIGAGMDTQYF.

V is TRBV19 and J is TRBJ1-3, with D uncertain. Between the trimmed V and J ends, which lost 2 bases and 1 base, there was a span of 6 bases. Per germline, CDR1 LNHDA and CDR2 SQIVND (reference sequence). This CDR3 has 14 residues. The CDR3 DNA is TGTGCCAGTAGTATAATGACGTCTGGAAACACCATATATTTT. As protein: CASSIMTSGNTIYF.

V and J are TRBV5-4 and TRBJ1-4; tentatively, D is TRBD1 (6 bases). CDR1 and CDR2 (germline): SGHNT, YYREEE (reference sequence). The CDR3 has 14 amino acids. The germline V and J ends were trimmed by 3 bases and 6 bases, with 12 bases remaining between them. CDR3: CASSYTGRDEKLFF. The CDR3, as DNA: TGTGCCAGCAGCTATACAGGGCGGGATGAAAAACTGTTTTTT.

The V call is TRBV29-1, the J call TRBJ2-7; tentative D call: TRBD1 (6 bases). V lost 6 bases, J lost 3 bases, and 18 bases lay in between. The CDR3 is made up of 14 amino acids. Looked up from germline, CDR1 is SQVTM and CDR2 is ANQGSEA. CDR3 loop: CSVSRTANNYEQYF. The CDR3 DNA reads TGCAGCGTCTCCAGGACAGCTAATAACTACGAGCAGTACTTC.